This T cell receptor (beta chain) derives from a study of cytomegalovirus exposure and HLA in healthy donors. Notes on the study in general: V segments that were indistinguishable, TRBV6-2 and TRBV6-3 among them, were omitted from analysis. Only CMV serostatus was available as immune exposure information. The dataset shows that most TCR sequences were rare, while some public TCRs occurred in many donors.

J gave up 2 bases and V 0 bases, and 7 bases lay outside the gene matches. CDR3 length equals 16 residues. Germline values: CDR1 MGHRA, CDR2 YSYEKL. For this clone: Antigen: not known.

13 Jbeta primers and 60 Vbeta primers were used for the PCR. The table came from immunoSEQ multiplex PCR; TCRdb's copy has only in-frame clones and leaves some out. The profile shows about 120,000 clones, over 60% of them singletons. Source material: PBMCs. The V and J genes are TRBV4-1 and TRBJ2-7; 7 nucleotides align to TRBD1. The origin of this receptor is a woman aged 25 to 39 in good health and CMV-seronegative. The CDR3 loop is CASSQELRQGAYEQYF. In nucleotides, the CDR3 is TGCGCCAGCAGCCAAGAATTACGGCAGGGGGCCTACGAGCAGTACTTC.